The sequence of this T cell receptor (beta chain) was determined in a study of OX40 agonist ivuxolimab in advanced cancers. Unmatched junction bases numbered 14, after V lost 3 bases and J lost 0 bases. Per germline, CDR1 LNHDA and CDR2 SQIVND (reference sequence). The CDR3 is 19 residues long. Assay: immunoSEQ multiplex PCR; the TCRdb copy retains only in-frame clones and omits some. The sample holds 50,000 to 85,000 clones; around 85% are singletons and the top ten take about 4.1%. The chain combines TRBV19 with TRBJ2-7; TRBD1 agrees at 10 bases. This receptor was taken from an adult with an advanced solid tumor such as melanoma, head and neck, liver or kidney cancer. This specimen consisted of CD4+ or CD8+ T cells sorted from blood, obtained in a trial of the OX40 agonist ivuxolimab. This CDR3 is CASSMASRDRGLISYEQYF. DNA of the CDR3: TGTGCCAGTAGTATGGCGTCCCGGGACAGGGGCCTTATCTCCTACGAGCAGTACTTC.